This TCR beta chain emerged from a study of neoadjuvant nivolumab and ipilimumab in lung cancer. Germline CDR1 is SGHTA and CDR2 is FQGTGA. Trimming took 5 bases from V and 6 from J; bases not matched to a gene: 11. The CDR3 runs to 16 residues. General study findings and limits: Blood richness before therapy tracked richness in tumors resected after neoadjuvant therapy. Only two of four nivolumab-treated tumors gained richness and clonality by surgery.

About this clone itself: Its specificity is unknown.

Libraries were prepared by immunoSEQ multiplex PCR; TCRdb keeps only in-frame clonotypes and omits some of them. The sample yields about 38,000 clones, roughly 89% seen once. Sequenced material: peripheral blood, taken before neoadjuvant nivolumab, alone or with ipilimumab. The sequence was obtained from an adult with non-small cell lung cancer. This chain connects TRBV7-3 to TRBJ2-1; 9 bases line up with TRBD2. The CDR3 DNA reads as TGTGCCAGCAGCGTCAGGGTGGGACTAGCAGGCAATGAGCAGTTCTTC. It specifies CASSVRVGLAGNEQFF.